This TCR beta chain was captured by sequencing in a study of CD8 T cells in ankylosing spondylitis. This clonotype was detected only a few times. Its antigen is undetermined. TCRdb redid the calling of the 5' RACE reads with MiXCR, one entry per CDR3 protein. The sample carries hundreds of thousands of distinct CDR3 sequences, roughly a quarter recorded once. Broader study findings: In ankylosing spondylitis patients, matched synovial fluid reportedly showed significant enrichment of disease-linked clones. Blood from ankylosing spondylitis patients appeared to carry a characteristic roughly 8-variant TCR beta motif.

Germline CDR1 and CDR2: SGHTA and FQGNSA. V lost 2 bases, J lost 4 bases, and 8 bases lay in between. The CDR3 runs to 14 residues. The material sequenced was blood, either unsorted or a sorted T cell fraction (not recorded which). The rearrangement joins TRBV7-2 to TRBJ2-2; the D is unclear. The TCR originated in a male donor with ankylosing spondylitis. CDR3 in DNA: TGTGCCAGCAGCTTAACACCGGGCACCGGGGAGCTGTTTTTT. Translating gives CASSLTPGTGELFF.